This TCR beta chain was captured by sequencing in a study of vaccination and CD4 T cells after COVID-19. Study background: The peptides that stimulated the cells were overlapping spike peptides from SARS-CoV-2, HCoV-NL63, HCoV-OC43 and HCoV-229E. Controls had a CEFX pool, an HIV-1 Nef pool, or no peptide added. General observations from the study: It was observed that, in convalescent patients, a median around 87% of reactive clones arose only post-vaccination.

Germline-derived CDR1 and CDR2 are DFQATT and SNEGSKA (reference sequence). V shed 6 bases and J shed 3 bases, with 14 bases lying between them. The CDR3 runs to 13 residues. Documented treatment: approximately nine-day PBMC culture with coronavirus spike peptide pools or control peptides (ViraFEST assay). Each well held over 1.5 million PBMCs in IL-2 (around 10 IU/ml) medium with roughly 9.7 ug/ml peptide pools. With the Oncomine TCR Beta short-read assay, DNA from cultured CD4+ T cells was sequenced. TCRdb re-derived calls from the PCR reads in MiXCR, one entry per CDR3 protein. The data show 6,000 to 6,500 distinct CDR3 sequences, roughly 30% seen once. Worth noting for this clonotype: Its antigen is not known.

This chain joins TRBV20-1 and TRBJ2-5; TRBD2 might be the D (5 bases). Material: CD4+ T cells from blood, cultured in vitro, obtained after SARS-CoV-2 vaccination. This TCR was recovered from a human donor who had recovered from COVID-19. The chain's CDR3 is CSATRVVKETQYF. The DNA of the CDR3 is TGCAGTGCGACGAGGGTAGTAAAAGAGACCCAGTACTTC.